This T cell receptor (beta chain) stems from a study of blood T cell repertoires in COVID-19. Study background: Specimens from acute and convalescent COVID-19 originated in the United States, Italy and Spain. Sources were T cells, B-cell-depleted T cells, or PBMCs; the material itself was cDNA or gDNA.

The junction had 2 bases not matched to a gene; V was cut back by 5 bases and J by 4 bases. This CDR3 region has 12 residues. CDR1 and CDR2 (germline): MNHEY, SVGEGT. In the original analysis: Nucleated cell number was recorded as an estimate derived from reference gene primer amplification. Data came from immunoSEQ multiplex PCR; TCRdb stores just in-frame clones and leaves some out. V, J and clone size were drawn from that table, and D and trimming were deduced from the DNA. The sample includes approximately 91,000 clones, around 75% of them seen just once. This chain connects TRBV6-2 or TRBV6-3 to TRBJ2-7; 7 nucleotides line up with TRBD1. Sample: peripheral blood. This TCR was sampled from a man between 65 and 85 years old with acute or convalescent COVID-19. This CDR3 reads CASSLQGYEQYF. CDR3 sequence (DNA): TGTGCCAGCAGTCTACAGGGGTACGAGCAGTACTTC.